This T cell receptor beta chain was identified in a study of blood T cell repertoires in COVID-19. Overall study context: Specimens from acute and convalescent COVID-19 originated in the United States, Italy and Spain.

Trimming removed 5 bases at V and 2 bases at J, with 9 bases between. The CDR3 has 13 amino acids. Per germline, CDR1 LNHDA and CDR2 SQIVND (reference sequence). Repertoires were generated with immunoSEQ multiplex PCR, while TCRdb's copy carries only in-frame clones and drops some. The profile shows about 140,000 clones, roughly 90% of them singletons. This clonotype was sampled from a man between 45 and 60 years old with active or convalescent COVID-19. Sequenced: peripheral blood. This chain joins TRBV19 and TRBJ1-2, with D unclear. The CDR3 sequence: CASSADKNYGYTF. The CDR3 nucleotides are TGTGCCAGTAGTGCAGATAAAAACTATGGCTACACCTTC.